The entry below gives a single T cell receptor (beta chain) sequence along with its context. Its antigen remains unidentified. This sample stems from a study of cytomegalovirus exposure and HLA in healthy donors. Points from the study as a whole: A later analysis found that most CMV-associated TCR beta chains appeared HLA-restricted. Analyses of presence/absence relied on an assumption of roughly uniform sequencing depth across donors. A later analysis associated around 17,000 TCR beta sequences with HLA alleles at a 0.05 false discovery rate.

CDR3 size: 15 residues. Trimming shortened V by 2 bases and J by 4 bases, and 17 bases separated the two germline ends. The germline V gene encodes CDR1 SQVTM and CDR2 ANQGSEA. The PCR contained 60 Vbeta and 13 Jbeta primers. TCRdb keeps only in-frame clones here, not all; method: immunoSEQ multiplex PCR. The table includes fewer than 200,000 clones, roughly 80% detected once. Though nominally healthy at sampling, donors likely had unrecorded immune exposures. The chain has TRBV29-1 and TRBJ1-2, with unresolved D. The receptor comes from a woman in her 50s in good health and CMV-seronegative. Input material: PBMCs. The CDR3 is CSVEYDGTRTYGYTF. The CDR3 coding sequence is TGCAGCGTTGAATATGACGGCACTAGGACCTATGGCTACACCTTC.